Sequencing of this T cell receptor beta chain was carried out in a study of monozygotic twins with inflammatory bowel disease. Study conclusions and caveats: Clonotype overlap with others was lower in IBD patients than in healthy twins, a difference that was greatest with disease activity. The analysis failed to separate different T cell subtypes.

Making each TCR library took 3,500 to 4,500 ng of total RNA. Nested PCRs (approximately 16 and 10 cycles, two total) were applied to TCRalpha and TCRbeta cDNA. TCRdb re-called the 5' RACE reads and gives one entry per CDR3 protein, without DNA. Recorded here are around 140,000 distinct CDR3 sequences; the top ten clones represent 2% to 2.5%. Worth noting for this clonotype: Antigen: not known.

Germline CDR1 reads DFQATT; CDR2 reads SNEGSKA (reference sequence). The CDR3 spans 13 residues. Specimen: blood. The chain carries TRBV20-1 and TRBJ2-7. The origin of this receptor is a human donor with ulcerative colitis or Crohn's disease, or a healthy co-twin of an affected twin (not recorded which). CDR3 protein: CSARRAVSYEQYF.